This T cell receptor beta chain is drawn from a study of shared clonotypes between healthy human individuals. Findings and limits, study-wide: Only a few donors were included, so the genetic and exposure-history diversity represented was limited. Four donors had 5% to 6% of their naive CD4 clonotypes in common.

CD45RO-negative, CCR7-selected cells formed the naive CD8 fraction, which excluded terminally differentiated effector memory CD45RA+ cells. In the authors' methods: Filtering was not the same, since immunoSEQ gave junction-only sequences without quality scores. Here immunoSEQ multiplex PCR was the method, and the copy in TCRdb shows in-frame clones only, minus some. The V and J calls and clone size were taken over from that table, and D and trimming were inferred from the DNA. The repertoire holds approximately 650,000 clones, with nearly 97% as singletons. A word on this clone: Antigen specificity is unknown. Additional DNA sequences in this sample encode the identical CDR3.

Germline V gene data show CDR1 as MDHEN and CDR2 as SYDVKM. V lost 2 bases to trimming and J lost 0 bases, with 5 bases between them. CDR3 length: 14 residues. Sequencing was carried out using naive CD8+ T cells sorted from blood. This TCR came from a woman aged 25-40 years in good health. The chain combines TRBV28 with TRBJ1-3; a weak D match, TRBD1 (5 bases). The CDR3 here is CASSLGGSGNTIYF. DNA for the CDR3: TGTGCCAGCAGTTTAGGGGGCTCTGGAAACACCATATATTTT.